This TCR beta chain originates from a study of blood T cell repertoires in COVID-19. This table comes from immunoSEQ multiplex PCR, and its TCRdb copy is limited to in-frame clones, with some not included. Among some 93,000 clones listed, 86% were seen once. Sequencing was performed on peripheral blood. The sequence was obtained from a man aged 55 to 70 with acute or convalescent COVID-19.

The CDR3 DNA follows: TGTGCCTCCAGGCCCGGACAGGGGGCTGAAGCTTTCTTT. It is translated as CASRPGQGAEAFF. This chain uses TRBV12-3 or TRBV12-4 with TRBJ1-1; 10 bases line up with TRBD1. The CDR3 length is 13 residues. V lost 11 bases, J lost 6 bases, and 9 bases stayed unmatched.